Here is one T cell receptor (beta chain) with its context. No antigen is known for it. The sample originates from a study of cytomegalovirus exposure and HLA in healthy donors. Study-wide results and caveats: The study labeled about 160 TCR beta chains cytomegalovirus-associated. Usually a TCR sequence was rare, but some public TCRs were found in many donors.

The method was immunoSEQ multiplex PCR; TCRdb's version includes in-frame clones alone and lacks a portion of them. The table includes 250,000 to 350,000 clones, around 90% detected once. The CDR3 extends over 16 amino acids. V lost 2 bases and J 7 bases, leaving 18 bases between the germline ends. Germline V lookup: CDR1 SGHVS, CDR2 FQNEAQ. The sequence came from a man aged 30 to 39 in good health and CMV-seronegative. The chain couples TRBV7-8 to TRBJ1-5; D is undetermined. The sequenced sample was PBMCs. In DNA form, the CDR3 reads TGTGCCAGCAGCTTACGACATACCGAAGTAGGCCAGCCCCAGCATTTT. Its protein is CASSLRHTEVGQPQHF.